This is a list of T cell receptor beta chains from one sample in a study of CD8 T cells in Susac syndrome. TCRdb recomputed calls from the immunoSEQ multiplex PCR reads with MiXCR, one row per CDR3 protein. The data show some 210,000 distinct CDR3 sequences, 94% seen once. Sequencing input: CD4+ T cells from PBMCs. Receptor source: a human donor with Susac syndrome. Each CDR3 is given with its conserved first and last residue. Each record gives: V gene, D gene, J gene, clone size, CDR3 protein, CDR3 DNA. A D gene is named only where the DNA matches it firmly. Size is omitted from some rows. Given values are once, few, many or a class for expanded clones.

v_gene: TRBV20-1; d_gene: -; j_gene: TRBJ2-3; abundance: -; CDR3aa: CSARDSGVDTQYF; CDR3nt: TGCAGTGCTAGAGATTCGGGGGTAGATACGCAGTATTTT
v_gene: TRBV11-2; d_gene: TRBD1; j_gene: TRBJ2-1; abundance: few; CDR3aa: CASRVTGSGNEQFF; CDR3nt: TGTGCCAGCAGGGTGACAGGGTCTGGCAATGAGCAGTTCTTC
v_gene: TRBV19; d_gene: -; j_gene: TRBJ2-1; abundance: -; CDR3aa: CASSISDNEQFF; CDR3nt: TGTGCCAGTAGTATTTCGGACAATGAGCAGTTCTTC
v_gene: TRBV9; d_gene: -; j_gene: TRBJ2-6; abundance: once; CDR3aa: CASSVEGEIAGANVLTF; CDR3nt: TGTGCCAGCAGCGTAGAGGGTGAAATCGCTGGGGCCAACGTCCTGACTTTC
v_gene: TRBV12-3/TRBV12-4; d_gene: -; j_gene: TRBJ1-6; abundance: -; CDR3aa: CASSSPPSQIPLHF; CDR3nt: TGTGCCAGCAGTTCCCCACCAAGCCAGATACCCCTCCACTTT
v_gene: TRBV18; d_gene: -; j_gene: TRBJ2-7; abundance: -; CDR3aa: CASSPVPIEQYF; CDR3nt: TGTGCCAGCTCACCAGTTCCTATTGAGCAGTACTTC
v_gene: TRBV7-2; d_gene: -; j_gene: TRBJ2-5; abundance: -; CDR3aa: CASTPGGLLETQYF; CDR3nt: TGTGCCAGCACCCCCGGTGGCCTTCTGGAGACCCAGTACTTC
v_gene: TRBV12-3/TRBV12-4; d_gene: TRBD1; j_gene: TRBJ1-6; abundance: -; CDR3aa: CASSWGQANSPLHF; CDR3nt: TGTGCCAGCAGTTGGGGACAGGCTAATTCACCCCTCCACTTT
v_gene: TRBV5-4; d_gene: -; j_gene: TRBJ2-2; abundance: -; CDR3aa: CASNARTTQMNTGELFF; CDR3nt: TGTGCCAGCAACGCGCGGACGACGCAGATGAACACCGGGGAGCTGTTTTTT
v_gene: TRBV5-1; d_gene: -; j_gene: TRBJ2-2; abundance: -; CDR3aa: CASSLGRGGGELFF; CDR3nt: TGCGCCAGCAGCTTGGGCAGGGGCGGCGGGGAGCTGTTTTTT
v_gene: TRBV27; d_gene: TRBD1; j_gene: TRBJ2-7; abundance: -; CDR3aa: CASSSHPTGGEQYF; CDR3nt: TGTGCCAGCAGTTCCCACCCCACAGGGGGCGAGCAGTACTTC
v_gene: TRBV7-2; d_gene: -; j_gene: TRBJ2-5; abundance: -; CDR3aa: CASSFRPSPYQETQYF; CDR3nt: TGTGCCAGCAGCTTCCGCCCTTCGCCATACCAAGAGACCCAGTACTTC
v_gene: TRBV12-3/TRBV12-4; d_gene: -; j_gene: TRBJ2-7; abundance: -; CDR3aa: CASRQGGANEQYF; CDR3nt: TGTGCCAGCAGGCAGGGGGGGGCGAATGAGCAGTACTTC
v_gene: TRBV7-2; d_gene: -; j_gene: TRBJ1-1; abundance: -; CDR3aa: CASSLQGENTEAFF; CDR3nt: TGTGCCAGCAGCTTACAAGGGGAGAACACTGAAGCTTTCTTT
v_gene: TRBV6-6; d_gene: -; j_gene: TRBJ1-1; abundance: -; CDR3aa: CASSYGGVDTEAFF; CDR3nt: TGTGCCAGCAGTTACGGGGGGGTAGACACTGAAGCTTTCTTT
v_gene: TRBV7-2; d_gene: TRBD1; j_gene: TRBJ2-7; abundance: -; CDR3aa: CASSPGTGSYEQYF; CDR3nt: TGTGCCAGCAGCCCCGGGACAGGGTCCTACGAGCAGTACTTC
v_gene: TRBV7-8; d_gene: -; j_gene: TRBJ2-5; abundance: -; CDR3aa: CASSWDAETQYF; CDR3nt: TGTGCCAGCAGCTGGGATGCAGAGACCCAGTACTTC
v_gene: TRBV12-3/TRBV12-4; d_gene: -; j_gene: TRBJ1-5; abundance: -; CDR3aa: CASSQDTGQPQHF; CDR3nt: TGTGCCAGCAGCCAGGACACAGGGCAGCCCCAGCATTTT
v_gene: TRBV3-1; d_gene: TRBD1; j_gene: TRBJ1-6; abundance: -; CDR3aa: CASSPTGQGGNSPLHF; CDR3nt: TGTGCCAGCAGCCCCACAGGACAGGGCGGGAATTCACCCCTCCACTTT
v_gene: TRBV30; d_gene: -; j_gene: TRBJ1-5; abundance: -; CDR3aa: CAWSVAGLYNQPQHF; CDR3nt: TGTGCCTGGAGTGTTGCAGGGCTATACAATCAGCCCCAGCATTTT
v_gene: TRBV11-2; d_gene: TRBD1; j_gene: TRBJ2-2; abundance: once; CDR3aa: CASSRQGSNTGELFF; CDR3nt: TGTGCCAGCAGCCGACAGGGGTCGAACACCGGGGAGCTGTTTTTT
v_gene: TRBV30; d_gene: -; j_gene: TRBJ1-6; abundance: -; CDR3aa: CAWTGQNNSPLHF; CDR3nt: TGTGCCTGGACAGGGCAGAATAATTCACCCCTCCACTTT
v_gene: TRBV6-1; d_gene: TRBD1; j_gene: TRBJ1-6; abundance: once; CDR3aa: CASSRPSGQLNSPLHF; CDR3nt: TGTGCCAGCAGTAGGCCCTCGGGACAGCTTAATTCACCCCTCCACTTT
v_gene: TRBV5-1; d_gene: -; j_gene: TRBJ2-3; abundance: -; CDR3aa: CASSVQGDTQYF; CDR3nt: TGCGCCAGCAGCGTACAGGGAGATACGCAGTATTTT
v_gene: TRBV7-2; d_gene: -; j_gene: TRBJ2-3; abundance: once; CDR3aa: CASSSWSGSTDTQYF; CDR3nt: TGTGCCAGCAGCTCCTGGAGCGGGAGCACAGATACGCAGTATTTT
v_gene: TRBV7-8; d_gene: TRBD1; j_gene: TRBJ1-1; abundance: -; CDR3aa: CASSDWRTGDITEAFF; CDR3nt: TGTGCCAGCAGCGATTGGCGGACAGGGGACATCACTGAAGCTTTCTTT
v_gene: TRBV25-1; d_gene: -; j_gene: TRBJ1-1; abundance: -; CDR3aa: CASSPIDYMNTEAFF; CDR3nt: TGTGCCAGCAGCCCCATAGACTACATGAACACTGAAGCTTTCTTT
v_gene: TRBV20-1; d_gene: -; j_gene: TRBJ1-5; abundance: -; CDR3aa: CSARDRSTSNQPQHF; CDR3nt: TGCAGTGCTAGAGATCGGAGCACTAGCAATCAGCCCCAGCATTTT
v_gene: TRBV6-5; d_gene: -; j_gene: TRBJ1-1; abundance: -; CDR3aa: CASSYSRVGTEAFF; CDR3nt: TGTGCCAGCAGTTACTCTAGGGTAGGCACTGAAGCTTTCTTT
v_gene: TRBV3-1; d_gene: -; j_gene: TRBJ1-4; abundance: once; CDR3aa: CASSQESREREKLFF; CDR3nt: TGTGCCAGCAGCCAAGAGAGCAGGGAGCGTGAAAAACTGTTTTTT
v_gene: TRBV12-3/TRBV12-4; d_gene: -; j_gene: TRBJ1-5; abundance: -; CDR3aa: CASSLALRGGSNQPQHF; CDR3nt: TGTGCCAGCAGTTTAGCCCTCCGGGGGGGGAGCAATCAGCCCCAGCATTTT
v_gene: TRBV12-3/TRBV12-4; d_gene: -; j_gene: TRBJ2-5; abundance: few; CDR3aa: CASSSPGQETQYF; CDR3nt: TGTGCCAGCAGTTCCCCGGGACAAGAGACCCAGTACTTC
v_gene: TRBV18; d_gene: -; j_gene: TRBJ2-1; abundance: -; CDR3aa: CASSPETVYNEQFF; CDR3nt: TGTGCCAGCTCACCCGAGACGGTCTACAATGAGCAGTTCTTC
v_gene: TRBV5-4; d_gene: -; j_gene: TRBJ2-1; abundance: -; CDR3aa: CASSLGTANNEQFF; CDR3nt: TGTGCCAGCAGCTTAGGGACGGCCAACAATGAGCAGTTCTTC
v_gene: TRBV19; d_gene: -; j_gene: TRBJ2-1; abundance: -; CDR3aa: CASSIMTRVNEQFF; CDR3nt: TGTGCCAGTAGTATTATGACTAGGGTCAATGAGCAGTTCTTC